This T cell receptor (beta chain) comes out of a study of T cell responses to AZD1222 COVID-19 vaccine. Study conclusions and caveats: At study baseline, merely five or six AZD1222 recipients were seropositive. In the spike-specific TCR repertoire, nearly half reportedly target unmutated variant regions. Repertoire sampling occurred only after the peak T cell response.

CDR1 is KGHSH, CDR2 LQKENI, per germline. The CDR3 has 12 residues. Trimming stripped 0 bases from V and 4 bases from J, with 3 bases between. Details on this clone: The antigen is not known.

TCRdb's table, derived via immunoSEQ multiplex PCR, lists solely in-frame clones and lacks some. The data show more than 90,000 clones, with roughly 80% seen just once and 9.4% held by the top ten. This receptor was identified in an adult in good health. The chain combines TRBV18 with TRBJ1-1; D unclear. The material sequenced was peripheral blood, taken on day 0 of AZD1222 vaccination. DNA for the CDR3: TGTGCCAGCTCACCACCGGGCACTGAAGCTTTCTTT. It is translated as CASSPPGTEAFF.